These 23 T cell receptor beta chains came from one sample sequenced in a study of blood T cell repertoires in COVID-19. Some clones are missing from TCRdb's copy, which holds only in-frame ones; the method was immunoSEQ multiplex PCR. The sample has about 110,000 clones, around 81% seen once. Source material: peripheral blood. These receptors all stem from a woman aged 70-85 years with acute or convalescent COVID-19.

This clone came up once. V usage is TRBV27 and J usage is TRBJ2-7; D unclear. CDR1 and CDR2 (germline): MNHEY, SMNVEV (reference sequence). This CDR3 has 13 amino acids. Trimming stripped 0 bases from V and 3 bases from J, with 6 bases between. The CDR3 nucleotides are TGTGCCAGCAGTTTATCGGCAGGCTACGAGCAGTACTTC. This translates into CASSLSAGYEQYF.

This clone was picked up a small number of times. V gene TRBV5-1 combines with J gene TRBJ1-2; D not resolved. The CDR3 is 12 residues long. The V end lost 0 bases, the J end lost 3 bases, and 3 bases lay between the germline ends. Per the germline V gene, CDR1 is SGHRS and CDR2 is YFSETQ. The CDR3 DNA reads as TGCGCCAGCAGCTTGGCCGACTATGGCTACACCTTC. Translated, it gives CASSLADYGYTF. Drawing the rest from reference TRBV5-1 and TRBJ1-2, the complete variable domain is KAGVTQTPRYLIKTRGQQVTLSCSPISGHRSVSWYQQTPGQGLQFLFEYFSETQRNKGNFPGRFSGRQFSNSRSEMNVSTLELGDSALYLCASSLADYGYTFGSGTRLTVV.

Only one count was recorded for this clone. The chain is built from TRBV3-1 (or the pseudogene TRBV3-2) and TRBJ1-1; D remains unclear. The germline gives CDR1 LGHDT, CDR2 YNNKEL (reference sequence). This CDR3 is 15 amino acids long. Trimming shortened V by 4 bases and J by 1 base, and 13 bases separated the two germline ends. The CDR3: CASSPQVRSNTEAFF. Here the CDR3 DNA reads TGTGCCAGCAGCCCCCAGGTACGATCGAACACTGAAGCTTTCTTT.

This clone appeared a single time. The sample contains more than one DNA sequence encoding this CDR3. The rearrangement links TRBV7-3 to TRBJ2-5; a possible D gene is TRBD2 (5 bases). The CDR3 totals 13 residues. Germline CDR1 reads SGHTA; CDR2 reads FQGTGA. Trimming took 0 bases from V and 3 from J, leaving 5 bases between them. Here the CDR3 reads CASSLTREETQYF. Here the CDR3 DNA reads TGTGCCAGCAGCTTAACGAGGGAAGAGACCCAGTACTTC.

This clone was recorded only once. The genes are TRBV12-3 or TRBV12-4 and TRBJ1-2, with D maybe TRBD1 (6 bases). With 7 bases removed from V and 2 bases from J, the gap between germline ends came to 11 bases. The CDR3 is 13 residues long. CDR3 in DNA: TGTGCCAGCAACCCACAGGGAAACTATGGCTACACCTTC. It specifies CASNPQGNYGYTF.

The chain employs TRBV6-5 and TRBJ2-7; 10 bases line up with TRBD1. The CDR3 extends over 13 amino acids. Trimming removed 3 bases from V and 7 bases from J; junction bases left unmatched: 3. Germline CDR1 reads MNHEY; CDR2 reads SVGAGI. The CDR3 region is CASSYGTGVEQYV. DNA for the CDR3: TGTGCCAGCAGTTATGGGACAGGGGTAGAGCAGTACGTC.

The chain recombines TRBV5-4 with TRBJ1-2, with 8 bases fitting TRBD1. V shed 4 bases, J shed 7 bases, and the junction held 12 bases outside the gene matches. The CDR3 is 15 residues long. Germline-derived CDR1 and CDR2 are SGHNT and YYREEE (reference sequence). CDR3 in DNA: TGTGCCAGCAGCGTCCGGGACAGGCCCTTGGGTGGCTACACCTTC. Its protein product is CASSVRDRPLGGYTF.

The chain employs TRBV4-2 and TRBJ2-2, with 9 bases identical to TRBD1. V gave up 3 bases and J gave up 0 bases; unmatched junction bases: 5. This CDR3 comprises 17 residues. CDR1 is LGHNA, CDR2 YNFKEQ, per germline. The CDR3 loop reads CASSQGQGLPNTGELFF. The CDR3 DNA sequence: TGTGCCAGCAGCCAGGGACAGGGTCTACCGAACACCGGGGAGCTGTTTTTT.

In this sample, this clone turned up once. The chain carries TRBV2 and TRBJ2-1; D is possibly TRBD1 (5 bases). Looked up from germline, CDR1 is SNHLY and CDR2 is FYNNEI. This CDR3 has 15 residues. With 2 bases removed from V and 5 bases from J, the gap between germline ends came to 13 bases. CDR3 sequence: CASSELSGSHNEQFF. The CDR3, as DNA: TGTGCCAGCAGTGAACTGTCAGGGTCCCACAATGAGCAGTTCTTC.

CDR3 in DNA: TGCGCCAGCAGGGCTAGCGGGGGGGCGGCGCAAGAGACCCAGTACTTC. This codes for CASRASGGAAQETQYF. This chain uses TRBV5-1 with TRBJ2-5, with 12 bases matching TRBD2. The CDR3 is 16 residues long. V lost 5 bases, J lost 2 bases, and 7 bases stayed unmatched. Germline V lookup: CDR1 SGHRS, CDR2 YFSETQ.

The chain has TRBV7-2 and TRBJ2-5, with TRBD2 matching 15 bases. J gave up 1 base and V 0 bases, and 9 bases lay outside the gene matches. This CDR3 region has 20 residues. Per the germline V gene, CDR1 is SGHTA and CDR2 is FQGNSA. The CDR3 DNA follows: TGTGCCAGCAGCTTAGCTTACGGGACTAGCGGGAGGTGGGGCCAAGAGACCCAGTACTTC. Translating it yields CASSLAYGTSGRWGQETQYF.

This sequence joins TRBV2 and TRBJ2-2; 8 nucleotides align to TRBD1. The germline V gene has CDR1 SNHLY and CDR2 FYNNEI. The CDR3 is 15 residues long. Trimming took 6 bases from V and 2 from J; bases not matched to a gene: 5. CDR3 bases: TGTGCCAGCAGGCCGGACAGGGCCAACACCGGGGAGCTGTTTTTT. Translation: CASRPDRANTGELFF.

The gene calls are TRBV10-1 and TRBJ1-1; D is ambiguous. This CDR3 has 14 residues. The germline V gene encodes CDR1 WNHNN and CDR2 SYGVQD (reference sequence). Trimming left V 0 bases short and J 5 bases short, with 10 bases between. The CDR3, as DNA: TGCGCCAGCAGTGAGTCGCCAAGAGGGACTGAAGCTTTCTTT. Residues: CASSESPRGTEAFF.

In its sample, this clone was seen a few times. The rearrangement joins TRBV27 to TRBJ2-1; 11 nucleotides match TRBD1. The CDR3 has 15 amino acids. Losses at the gene ends were 4 bases for V and 6 bases for J; bases not matched to a gene: 5. The V gene's germline CDR1 is MNHEY and CDR2 SMNVEV (reference sequence). CDR3 amino acids: CASSSRTGGLNEQFF. In DNA form, the CDR3 reads TGTGCCAGCAGTTCCCGGACAGGGGGCCTCAATGAGCAGTTCTTC.

This clone appeared a single time. The rearrangement uses TRBV24-1 and TRBJ2-5, with a tentative D call TRBD2 (5 bases). Trimming cost V 4 bases and J 5 bases, with 19 bases left between them. Germline CDR1 KGHDR, CDR2 SFDVKD. This CDR3 comprises 16 residues. Written as DNA, the CDR3 is TGTGCCACCAGTGACCGACGAGCAGAGGGTTACGAGACCCAGTACTTC. Translated: CATSDRRAEGYETQYF.

CDR3 sequence reads: CASSSDRGDTGELFF. DNA of the CDR3: TGTGCCAGCAGCTCAGACAGGGGAGACACCGGGGAGCTGTTTTTT. The chain has TRBV7-9 and TRBJ2-2; TRBD1 matches at 8 bases. The CDR3 extends over 15 amino acids. Germline-derived CDR1 and CDR2 are SEHNR and FQNEAQ (reference sequence). V trimming: 4 bases; J trimming: 3 bases; junction bases outside the gene matches: 4.

The CDR3 reads CASSLGTSGHYNEQFF. The CDR3 bases are TGTGCCAGCAGCCTCGGGACTAGCGGGCACTACAATGAGCAGTTCTTC. The chain couples TRBV5-6 to TRBJ2-1, with TRBD2 matching 12 bases. With 4 bases clipped from V and 3 bases from J, the junction kept 5 bases outside the gene matches. Germline V lookup: CDR1 SGHDT, CDR2 YYEEEE. The CDR3 is 16 residues long.

This clone was seen a single time. V usage is TRBV5-4 and J usage is TRBJ2-2; no firm D call. The CDR3 has 13 residues. Deletions cut 2 bases from V and 4 bases from J, with 6 bases between. Germline CDR1 is SGHNT and CDR2 is YYREEE (reference sequence). The CDR3 is CASSFGRTGELFF. DNA for the CDR3: TGTGCCAGCAGCTTTGGGCGCACCGGGGAGCTGTTTTTT.

J is TRBJ1-4 and V is TRBV10-2, with TRBD1 as a possible D gene (5 bases). Trimming left V 7 bases short and J 7 bases short, with 16 bases between. Germline CDR1 is WSHSY and CDR2 is SAAADI. The CDR3 is made up of 14 amino acids. CDR3 sequence reads: CASTQTEAREKLFF. CDR3 sequence (DNA): TGCGCCAGCACCCAGACAGAGGCCCGTGAAAAACTGTTTTTT.

A single count supports this clone. The chain recombines TRBV28 with TRBJ2-7; D is possibly TRBD1 (5 bases). The CDR3 extends over 14 amino acids. V lost 7 bases to trimming and J lost 4 bases, with 17 bases between them. Germline CDR1 is MDHEN and CDR2 is SYDVKM. CDR3 in amino acids: CASTSPSGAYEQYF. The CDR3 DNA reads TGTGCCAGCACATCACCGAGTGGGGCTTACGAGCAGTACTTC.

The CDR3 loop is CASSDFAVPRNTIYF. The CDR3 DNA sequence: TGTGCCAGCAGTGATTTCGCGGTCCCTCGAAACACCATATATTTT. This chain links TRBV6-4 with TRBJ1-3; D is unclear. CDR1 is MRHNA, CDR2 SNTAGT, per germline. CDR3 length equals 15 residues. V was trimmed by 3 bases and J by 5 bases, leaving 14 bases between them.

The J gene is TRBJ1-3, the V gene TRBV7-8, with D perhaps matching TRBD1 (5 bases). From germline, CDR1 is SGHVS and CDR2 FQNEAQ. V gave up 4 bases and J gave up 3 bases, with 16 bases separating them. CDR3 length: 16 residues. The CDR3 DNA reads as TGTGCCAGCAGCTCACCGGGACTCAAAGATGGAAACACCATATATTTT. Encoded protein: CASSSPGLKDGNTIYF.

V and J are TRBV6-2 or TRBV6-3 and TRBJ2-7; possible D gene TRBD2, 5 bases. Trimming stripped 0 bases from V and 3 bases from J, with 18 bases between. This CDR3 contains 17 residues. The germline CDR1 and CDR2 sequences are MNHEY and SVGEGT. CDR3 loop: CASSYSEEATSFYEQYV. The DNA for the CDR3 is TGTGCCAGCAGTTACTCCGAGGAGGCAACTTCGTTCTACGAGCAGTACGTC.